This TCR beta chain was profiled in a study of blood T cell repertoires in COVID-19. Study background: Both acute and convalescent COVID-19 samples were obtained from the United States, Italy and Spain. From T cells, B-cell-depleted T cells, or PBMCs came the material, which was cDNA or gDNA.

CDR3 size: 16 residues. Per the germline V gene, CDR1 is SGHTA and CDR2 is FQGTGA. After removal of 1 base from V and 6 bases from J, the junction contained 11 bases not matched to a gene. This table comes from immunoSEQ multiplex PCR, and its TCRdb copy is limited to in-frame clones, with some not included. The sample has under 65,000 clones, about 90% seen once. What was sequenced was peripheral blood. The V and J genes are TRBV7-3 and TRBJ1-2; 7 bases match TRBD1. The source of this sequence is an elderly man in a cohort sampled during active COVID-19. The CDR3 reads CASSLIGGTGVDGYTF. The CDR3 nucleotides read TGTGCCAGCAGCTTAATCGGCGGAACAGGGGTGGATGGCTACACCTTC.